This TCR beta chain appears in the sequencing data of a study of cytomegalovirus exposure and HLA in healthy donors. Overall study findings and caveats: The authors later linked a missense DCLRE1C variant to TCR beta V- and J-gene trimming.

The table lists this clone with a few counts. The antigen is not known. PCR employed 60 Vbeta and 13 Jbeta primers. The assay was immunoSEQ multiplex PCR, and TCRdb's table has in-frame clones only and misses some. This table holds 200,000 or so clones, approximately 78% found once. CDR1 SNHLY and CDR2 FYNNEI come from the germline V gene. The CDR3 loop spans 13 amino acids. Trimming removed 1 base at V and 9 bases at J, with 7 bases between. The sequence came from a woman in her 50s in good health and CMV-seropositive. The sequencing sample was made of PBMCs. The V gene is TRBV2, the J gene TRBJ1-6; D is unclear. CDR3: CASSEEFGSPLHF. The CDR3, as DNA: TGTGCCAGCAGTGAAGAATTCGGTTCACCCCTCCACTTT.